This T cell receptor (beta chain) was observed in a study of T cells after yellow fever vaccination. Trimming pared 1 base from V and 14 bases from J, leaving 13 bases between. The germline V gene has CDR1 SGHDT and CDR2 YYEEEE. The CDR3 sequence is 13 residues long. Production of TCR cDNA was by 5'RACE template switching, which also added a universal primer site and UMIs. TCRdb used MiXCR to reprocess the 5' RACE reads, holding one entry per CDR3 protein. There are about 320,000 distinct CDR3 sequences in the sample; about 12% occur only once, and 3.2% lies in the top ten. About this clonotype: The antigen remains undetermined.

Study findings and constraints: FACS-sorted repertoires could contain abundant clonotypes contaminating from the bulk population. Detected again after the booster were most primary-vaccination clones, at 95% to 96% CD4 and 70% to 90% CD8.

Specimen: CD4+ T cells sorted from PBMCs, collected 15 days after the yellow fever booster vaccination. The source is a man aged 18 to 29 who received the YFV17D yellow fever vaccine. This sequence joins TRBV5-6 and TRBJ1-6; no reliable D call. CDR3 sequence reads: CASSLSGTQALHF. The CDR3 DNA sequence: TGTGCCAGCAGCTTGTCGGGTACGCAGGCCCTCCACTTT.